The text below deals with one TCR beta chain. Its antigen is still unknown. Trimming took off 7 bases at V and 7 bases at J, with 16 bases between the two ends. Germline-derived CDR1 and CDR2 are SNHLY and FYNNEI. The length of the CDR3 is 13 residues. These data come from a study of CD8+ T cells in alopecia areata. Study information: Patients in the treated group were given tofacitinib by mouth, 5 to 10 mg twice a day.

Study-wide points: Among the top 100, expanded CD8+ clones were significantly decreased by tofacitinib, as was scalp clonality. Baseline CD8+ expansion's link to response remains uncertain, as there was one nonresponder. Normal skin's resident alphabeta T cells are also sequenced in scalp samples.

As to treatment: oral pan-JAK inhibitor, 5-10 mg twice daily. RNA extraction was followed by reverse transcription into cDNA, which acted as the sequencing template. The table came from immunoSEQ multiplex PCR; TCRdb's copy has only in-frame clones and leaves some out. The sample consists of 140,000 to 150,000 clones, nearly 55% of them appearing once. This TCR derives from a human donor with alopecia areata. Sample: CD8+ T cells sorted from blood, taken at week 4, from a patient treated with tofacitinib. This chain joins TRBV2 and TRBJ1-1, with D perhaps matching TRBD1 (6 bases). The CDR3 sequence: CASIGMGAVEAFF. The CDR3 DNA is TGTGCCAGCATCGGGATGGGGGCGGTTGAAGCTTTCTTT.